The 2 T cell receptor beta chains reported below all come from one sample, sequenced in a study of cytotoxic CD8 clonotypes in ibrutinib-treated CLL. Data came from immunoSEQ multiplex PCR; TCRdb stores just in-frame clones and leaves some out. This table has 35,000 to 55,000 clones, under 75% appearing once. The specimen was PBMCs, collected after 12 months of ibrutinib treatment. The receptor set was obtained from a human donor with chronic lymphocytic leukemia.

This rearrangement joins TRBV11-2 to TRBJ1-5; 10 nucleotides match TRBD1. Germline CDR1 reads SGHAT; CDR2 reads FQNNGV. V lost 4 bases, J lost 4 bases, and 4 bases stayed unmatched. The CDR3 spans 15 residues. The CDR3 here is CASSSRDRGNQPQHF. The CDR3 DNA is TGTGCCAGCAGCTCCCGGGACAGGGGAAATCAGCCCCAGCATTTT.

The rearrangement joins TRBV7-3 to TRBJ2-1; 7 positions agree with TRBD1. Germline CDR1 and CDR2: SGHTA and FQGTGA. The CDR3 covers 15 residues. With V trimmed by 6 bases and J by 5 bases, 10 bases remained unmatched. The CDR3 loop reads CASRPTGVANNEQFF. Here the CDR3 DNA reads TGTGCCAGCAGGCCTACAGGGGTGGCTAACAATGAGCAGTTCTTC.